The T cell receptor (beta chain) under discussion was sequenced for a study of T-cell reconstitution after alpha-beta-depleted transplantation in children. This clonotype was counted ten times or more. Unique molecular identifiers tagged the TCRbeta library. TCRdb reprocessed the PCR reads with MiXCR, giving one entry per CDR3 protein. The table has 330,000 or so distinct CDR3 sequences, 9.5% to 13% seen once; the top ten hold less than 9%. The CDR3 is 13 residues long. Germline V gives CDR1 SGHRS, CDR2 YFSETQ. V was trimmed by 4 bases and J by 4 bases, leaving 10 bases between them. The sample here was PBMCs, taken before TCRalphabeta/CD19-depleted stem cell transplant. The TCR was taken from a boy younger than two with acute myeloid leukemia, due to receive a stem cell transplant. This chain joins TRBV5-1 and TRBJ2-3; maybe TRBD2 (7 bases). The CDR3: CASSPGGPDTQYF. DNA for the CDR3: TGCGCCAGCAGCCCGGGGGGCCCAGATACGCAGTATTTT.